In its sample, the clone carrying this TCR beta chain was seen many times. RNA transcripts yielded amplified TCR beta CDR3 regions. A first-round RT-PCR used HTBI primers, followed by a second-round multiplex PCR. TCRdb re-called the multiplex PCR reads with MiXCR, one entry per CDR3 protein. The table lists fewer than 650,000 distinct CDR3 sequences, about 24% of them singletons, with around 6.5% in the top ten. This sample stems from a study of Graves' ophthalmopathy and Graves' hyperthyroidism. Whole-study context: Peripheral blood was gathered at first diagnosis, ahead of any treatment whatsoever.

The CDR3 is made up of 14 amino acids. V gave up 2 bases and J gave up 1 base, with 10 bases separating them. CDR1 and CDR2 from the germline V gene are SGHRS and YFSETQ. Ineligible for inclusion were patients with other autoimmune diseases, uncontrolled infections, pregnancy or lactation. The evidence that diagnosis relied on was clinical symptoms, serum thyroxine, TRAb, thyroid ultrasound and orbital computed tomography. The TCR was taken from a woman aged 18-29 years with stable Graves' hyperthyroidism. Some clones in this sample may be carry-over from other donors' samples. Sequencing was done on a sample of peripheral blood. The chain carries TRBV5-1 and TRBJ2-7; perhaps D is TRBD1 or TRBD2 (6 bases each). The CDR3 coding sequence is TGCGCCAGCAGCTTTACAGGGAGGTCCTACGAGCAGTACTTC. This codes for CASSFTGRSYEQYF.